These 27 T cell receptor beta chains were sequenced from one sample in a study of Graves' ophthalmopathy and Graves' hyperthyroidism. Amplifying from RNA transcripts, the study obtained TCR beta CDR3 regions. RT-PCR was first run with HTBI primers, then multiplex PCR in a second round. TCRdb re-called the multiplex PCR reads through MiXCR, storing one row per CDR3 protein. The sample carries tens of thousands of distinct CDR3 sequences, about 50% recorded once. Material: peripheral blood. These receptors came from an adult man with Graves' ophthalmopathy.

This clonotype is medium-sized (0.01 to 0.1%) by share. V usage is TRBV10-1 and J usage is TRBJ2-1; no definite D call. This CDR3 is 10 amino acids long. V lost 6 bases, J lost 13 bases, and 10 bases lay in between. Germline values: CDR1 WNHNN, CDR2 SYGVQD (reference sequence). This CDR3 reads CASRTGEQFF. CDR3 nucleotides: TGCGCCAGCAGGACGGGTGAACAGTTCTTC.

The V and J genes are TRBV20-1 and TRBJ2-5, with D possibly matching TRBD2 (5 bases). Germline CDR1 reads DFQATT; CDR2 reads SNEGSKA (reference sequence). V was cut by 0 bases and J by 2 bases, with 10 bases left in between. The CDR3 covers 14 residues. CDR3 protein: CSARDWAGQETQYF. The CDR3 DNA reads as TGCAGTGCTAGAGATTGGGCGGGTCAAGAGACCCAGTACTTC.

The gene calls are TRBV7-3 and TRBJ1-5; maybe TRBD1 (5 bases). Trimming took off 3 bases at V and 1 base at J, with 7 bases between the two ends. The CDR3 length is 14 residues. Per the germline V gene, CDR1 is SGHTA and CDR2 is FQGTGA. CDR3 bases: TGTGCCAGCAGCTTCGGGGCAAGCAATCAGCCCCAGCATTTT. It encodes CASSFGASNQPQHF.

In its sample, this clonotype was seen a few times. A much more abundant neighbour one base away suggests this may be a read error. The J gene is TRBJ2-1, the V gene TRBV9; 7 bases are a match to TRBD2. This CDR3 has 19 amino acids. Per the germline V gene, CDR1 is SGDLS and CDR2 is YYNGEE. Germline trimming cut 4 bases from V and 0 bases from J; bases unmatched to any gene: 16. CDR3 sequence: CASSSSGLAGLSSYNEQFF. CDR3 nucleotides: TGTGCCAGCAGCTCGAGCGGATTAGCGGGCTTGAGCTCCTACAATGAGCAGTTCTTC.

This clonotype was found many times. A much larger clone lies one base from this, so it may be a read error. The V gene is TRBV19, the J gene TRBJ2-1; D is ambiguous. This CDR3 contains 16 residues. Germline V CDR1 and CDR2: LNHDA, SQIVND (reference sequence). The V end lost 6 bases, the J end lost 5 bases, and 20 bases lay between the germline ends. In DNA form, the CDR3 reads TGTGCCAGTAGACCATACCTTACGGCCATTCACAATGAGCAGTTCTTC. Translation: CASRPYLTAIHNEQFF.

The V and J genes are TRBV19 and TRBJ1-4; D gene uncertain. Trimming left V 11 bases short and J 12 bases short, with 19 bases between. The CDR3 covers 12 residues. CDR1 and CDR2 (germline): LNHDA, SQIVND (reference sequence). CDR3 bases: TGTGCCTGTAATCAAAGCTTTGGGGAACTGTTTTTT. This sequence encodes CACNQSFGELFF.

This CDR3 is CASSIGTNYEQYF. In DNA form, the CDR3 reads TGCGCCAGCAGCATCGGGACTAACTACGAGCAGTACTTC. The V and J genes are TRBV5-1 and TRBJ2-7, with 7 bases matching TRBD2. The CDR3 consists of 13 residues. V shed 4 bases and J 3 bases; nucleotides not matched to a gene: 4. Germline values: CDR1 SGHRS, CDR2 YFSETQ.

This clonotype was seen a single time. Being one base from a much bigger clone, this may be a read error. This rearrangement joins TRBV2 to TRBJ1-4, with TRBD1 matching over 12 bases. The germline gives CDR1 SNHLY, CDR2 FYNNEI. The CDR3 is 15 amino acids. Trimming cost V 7 bases and J 3 bases; bases outside gene matches: 3. CDR3 DNA: TGTGCCAGCAAGGGACAGGGGGCTCCTAATGAAAAACTGTTTTTT. Translated, it gives CASKGQGAPNEKLFF.

The sample holds many counts of this clonotype. The chain is built from TRBV11-2 and TRBJ2-3; TRBD2 might be the D (6 bases). The CDR3 spans 15 residues. Germline-derived CDR1 and CDR2 are SGHAT and FQNNGV. Trimming removed 1 base from V and 1 base from J, with 9 bases in between. In nucleotides, the CDR3 is TGTGCCAGCAGCTTAGTCTCTAGCGGCACAGATACGCAGTATTTT. This translates into CASSLVSSGTDTQYF.

This clonotype was seen only a few times. The rearrangement links TRBV7-9 to TRBJ2-7, with D perhaps matching TRBD1 or TRBD2 (5 bases each). The CDR3 contains 14 residues. V shed 7 bases and J shed 4 bases, with 17 bases lying between them. Germline values: CDR1 SEHNR, CDR2 FQNEAQ (reference sequence). CDR3 sequence reads: CASTAGAGSYEQYF. CDR3 nucleotide sequence: TGTGCCAGCACTGCCGGGGCGGGCTCGTACGAGCAGTACTTC.

This clonotype was found many times. The V call is TRBV14, the J call TRBJ2-1; TRBD2 aligns across 8 bases. This CDR3 contains 15 residues. V shed 2 bases and J 6 bases; nucleotides not matched to a gene: 6. The germline CDR1 and CDR2 sequences are SGHDN and FVKESK. The CDR3 bases are TGTGCCAGCAGCCAACGGGAGGGAGCCCCCAATGAGCAGTTCTTC. Translation gives CASSQREGAPNEQFF.

This clonotype occurred once. The CDR3 end shows no conserved phenylalanine or tryptophan, and so a read error is likely. No DNA is shown, since the ends of the CDR3 on it are uncertain; the CDR3 is the one TCRdb lists. V and J are TRBV7-9 and TRBJ2-1. The CDR3 contains 8 residues when both ends are counted. The V gene's germline CDR1 is SEHNR and CDR2 FQNEAQ (reference sequence). CDR3 in amino acids: CASSLTLV.

The chain uses TRBV20-1 and TRBJ2-3; 14 nucleotides match TRBD2. The CDR3 extends over 17 amino acids. Germline values: CDR1 DFQATT, CDR2 SNEGSKA (reference sequence). Trimming removed 4 bases from V and 5 bases from J; junction bases left unmatched: 11. Here the CDR3 reads CSAKAGTSGSQQDTQYF. In nucleotides, the CDR3 is TGCAGTGCTAAGGCCGGGACTAGCGGGAGTCAGCAAGATACGCAGTATTTT.

By frequency in the sample, this clonotype is medium-sized. The CDR3 protein is CASSLTGTSYEQYF. The CDR3 DNA reads TGTGCCAGCAGCTTAACCGGTACCTCCTACGAGCAGTACTTC. This chain uses TRBV7-8 with TRBJ2-7; D ambiguous. This CDR3 spans 14 amino acids. Trimming took 2 bases from V and 0 from J, leaving 8 bases between them. In germline, CDR1 is SGHVS, CDR2 FQNEAQ.

A remark on this clonotype: Just one base apart from a much larger clone, this may be a read error. The genes are TRBV6-1 and TRBJ1-1; D not resolved. Germline V gene data show CDR1 as MNHNS and CDR2 as SASEGT. V shed 4 bases and J shed 4 bases, with 10 bases lying between them. This CDR3 contains 13 residues. The DNA for the CDR3 is TGTGCCAGCAGTGCGGGAGGCTTCACTGAAGCTTTCTTT. This gives the protein CASSAGGFTEAFF.

The chain carries TRBV7-2 and TRBJ1-2, with TRBD1 as a possible D gene (5 bases). Trimming took 4 bases from V and 4 from J, leaving 10 bases between them. The length of the CDR3 is 13 residues. Per the germline V gene, CDR1 is SGHTA and CDR2 is FQGNSA. CDR3 sequence reads: CASSSRDSYGYTF. The CDR3, as DNA: TGTGCCAGCAGCTCCCGGGACTCCTATGGCTACACCTTC.

The sample holds many counts of this clonotype. The chain recombines TRBV19 with TRBJ2-1; no definite D call. Germline CDR1 is LNHDA and CDR2 is SQIVND (reference sequence). The CDR3 consists of 13 residues. V lost 6 bases and J 5 bases, leaving 11 bases between the germline ends. As DNA, the CDR3 is TGTGCCAGTAGAGGTGGTGGAAACAATGAGCAGTTCTTC. It is translated as CASRGGGNNEQFF.

This clonotype has just a few counts. The rearrangement links TRBV3-1 to TRBJ1-1; 7 bases line up with TRBD1. The CDR3 loop spans 13 amino acids. CDR1 is LGHDT and CDR2 is YNNKEL in the germline V gene (reference sequence). V lost 3 bases and J lost 8; bases outside the gene matches: 6. The DNA of the CDR3 is TGTGCCAGCAGCCATTCCCGACAGGGAGAAGCTTTCTTT. Protein sequence: CASSHSRQGEAFF.

The chain couples TRBV20-1 to TRBJ1-2, with 9 positions matching TRBD1. The CDR3 is 14 amino acids. V shed 3 bases, J shed 5 bases, and the junction held 7 bases outside the gene matches. Germline V gene data show CDR1 as DFQATT and CDR2 as SNEGSKA (reference sequence). CDR3 DNA sequence: TGCAGTGCTAGCACCGGACAGGGGCGGTATGGCTACACCTTC. Protein product: CSASTGQGRYGYTF.

Details on this clonotype: The conserved phenylalanine or tryptophan normally closing the CDR3 is absent here, so this likely arose from a read error. The CDR3 is CASSLGAGGFEKLFS. CDR3 in DNA: TGTGCCAGCAGCCTAGGTGCAGGGGGCTTTGAAAAACTGTTTTCT. The chain has TRBV7-2 and TRBJ1-4, with 8 nucleotides matching TRBD1. This CDR3 comprises 15 residues. The ends lost 5 bases at V and 7 bases at J; junction bases unmatched: 9. Germline CDR1 reads SGHTA; CDR2 reads FQGNSA.

As for this clonotype: Being one base from a much bigger clone, this may be a read error. The chain employs TRBV6-2 or TRBV6-3 and TRBJ2-7; D is unresolved. Germline CDR1 is MNHEY and CDR2 is SVGEGT. Trimming took 3 bases from V and 2 from J, leaving 14 bases between them. This CDR3 has 15 residues. CDR3 protein: CASSYFGKGAYEQYF. The CDR3, as DNA: TGTGCCAGCAGTTATTTTGGGAAGGGCGCCTACGAGCAGTACTTC.

The chain couples TRBV6-5 to TRBJ1-4; D uncertain. V was shortened by 2 bases and J by 6 bases, with 4 bases between the two germline ends. This CDR3 contains 12 residues. Germline V lookup: CDR1 MNHEY, CDR2 SVGAGI. This CDR3 is CASSYRDEKLFF. CDR3 nucleotides: TGTGCCAGCAGTTACAGGGATGAAAAACTGTTTTTT.

This clonotype was seen repeatedly, ten times or more. The rearrangement joins TRBV7-9 to TRBJ1-2; 9 bases map to TRBD1. The CDR3 runs to 14 residues. Trimming removed 5 bases from V and 5 bases from J; junction bases left unmatched: 6. Looked up from germline, CDR1 is SEHNR and CDR2 is FQNEAQ (reference sequence). CDR3 DNA: TGTGCCAGCAGCCAGACAGGGGGTTTGTATGGCTACACCTTC. Translated, it gives CASSQTGGLYGYTF.

The V and J genes are TRBV6-1 and TRBJ1-1; no definite D call. The CDR3 consists of 13 residues. V was cut by 6 bases and J by 1 base, with 9 bases left in between. Germline loops: CDR1 MNHNS, CDR2 SASEGT. CDR3 in amino acids: CASRSPRNTEAFF. The DNA for the CDR3 is TGTGCCAGCAGATCGCCGAGGAACACTGAAGCTTTCTTT.

This CDR3 reads CASSVGTGVQAFF. The CDR3 coding sequence is TGTGCCAGCAGCGTAGGGACAGGGGTACAAGCTTTCTTT. The genes are TRBV9 and TRBJ1-1, with 9 nucleotides matching TRBD1. Per the germline V gene, CDR1 is SGDLS and CDR2 is YYNGEE. This CDR3 spans 13 amino acids. V dropped 0 bases and J dropped 9; count of bases not matched to a gene: 3.

Judged by abundance, this clonotype is medium-sized (0.01 to 0.1%). The chain recombines TRBV19 with TRBJ2-7, with D unclear. The ends were cut back, 6 bases at V and 4 bases at J, with 10 bases in the middle. Germline V CDR1 and CDR2: LNHDA, SQIVND (reference sequence). The CDR3 runs to 12 residues. CDR3 region: CASRSGPYEQYF. CDR3 DNA sequence: TGTGCCAGTAGAAGTGGCCCATACGAGCAGTACTTC. Looking up the rest from reference TRBV19 and TRBJ2-7 gives the full variable domain: DGGITQSPKYLFRKEGQNVTLSCEQNLNHDAMYWYRQDPGQGLRLIYYSQIVNDFQKGDIAEGYSVSREKKESFPLTVTSAQKNPTAFYLCASRSGPYEQYFGPGTRLTVT.

Worth noting for this clonotype: One end of the junction fails to match germline, which may point to a read error. This sequence joins TRBV6-5 and TRBJ2-7; D is perhaps TRBD2 (5 bases). Germline CDR1 MNHEY, CDR2 SVGAGI. This CDR3 contains 15 residues. In DNA, the CDR3 is TGTGCAAGCAGTGATGAGCGGAGGAGCTCCTACGAGCAGTACTTC. Translating it yields CASSDERRSSYEQYF.